This is a list of T cell receptor beta chains from one sample in a study of CD8 T cells in Susac syndrome. MiXCR was run by TCRdb on the immunoSEQ multiplex PCR reads, yielding one entry per CDR3 protein. The data contain about 280,000 distinct CDR3 sequences, more than 75% of them seen just once; the ten biggest clones take up over 0.1%. Sequences were obtained from CD8+ T cells from PBMCs. Receptors were obtained from a human donor with multiple sclerosis. Each CDR3 is given with its conserved first and last residue. A D gene is named only where the DNA matches it firmly. A row's size may be missing; if present it is once, few, many or a size class.

TGCAGTGCTAGAGAGGGAAAAAGGGGGCGGATTGAGACCCAGTACTTC | CSAREGKRGRIETQYF | TRBV20-1 | TRBD1 | . | TRBJ2-5
TGTGCCAGCAGCTTCCTCACTAGCGGGGAATACAATGAGCAGTTCTTC | CASSFLTSGEYNEQFF | TRBV7-3 | TRBD2 | . | TRBJ2-1
TGCGCCAGCAGCAAACCGGGACAGGGTCCCTGGGAGACCCAGTACTTC | CASSKPGQGPWETQYF | TRBV4-1 | TRBD1 | . | TRBJ2-5
TGCAGTGCTAGAGCCCGGGGTGGCGGGAGCCGGCCTGAGGAGCAGTTCTTC | CSARARGGGSRPEEQFF | TRBV20-1 | TRBD2 | . | TRBJ2-1
TGTGCCAGCAGTGCCATCCCCGGGACAGGCCCCATTCGTGCCAAAAACATTCAGTACTTC | CASSAIPGTGPIRAKNIQYF | TRBV28 | TRBD1 | . | TRBJ2-4
TGTGCCAGCAGCTTAGATGGAGTTGAAGCTTTCTTT | CASSLDGVEAFF | TRBV7-9 | . | . | TRBJ1-1
TGTGCCAGCGGAGCAGCTTACAATGAGCAGTTCTTC | CASGAAYNEQFF | TRBV28 | . | . | TRBJ2-1
TGTGCCAGCAGCCTCGGACTAGGTTCAACCGGGGAGCTGTTTTTT | CASSLGLGSTGELFF | TRBV27 | TRBD2 | . | TRBJ2-2
TGTGCCAGCAGTTTCAGTCGAATGGGGGGGAAGCAGGGCTACACCTTC | CASSFSRMGGKQGYTF | TRBV12-3/TRBV12-4 | . | once | TRBJ1-2
TGTGCCAGCAGTTTACCGGTTGCCACCACAGATACGCAGTATTTT | CASSLPVATTDTQYF | TRBV28 | . | . | TRBJ2-3
TGTGCCAGCAGCCCGAGGACAGGGACGAGAGAGACCCAGTACTTC | CASSPRTGTRETQYF | TRBV27 | TRBD1 | once | TRBJ2-5
TGTGCCAGCAGATATAGCGGGAGCACAGATACGCAGTATTTT | CASRYSGSTDTQYF | TRBV6-5 | TRBD2 | . | TRBJ2-3
TGTGCCAGCACCCGCCATGTGGGGGGCGAAAAACTGTTTTTT | CASTRHVGGEKLFF | TRBV27 | . | . | TRBJ1-4
TGTGCCAGCAGCTTAAAGGAGCGTCTTAGCTCCTACAATGAGCAGTTCTTC | CASSLKERLSSYNEQFF | TRBV7-2 | . | . | TRBJ2-1
TGTGCCAGCAGTACCCCCGGGACTAGCGGCCAAGAGACCCAGTACTTC | CASSTPGTSGQETQYF | TRBV2 | TRBD2 | . | TRBJ2-5
TGTGCCAGCAGCTCCGACAGGGGGTTTGGCAAAAACATTCAGTACTTC | CASSSDRGFGKNIQYF | TRBV5-4 | TRBD1 | . | TRBJ2-4
TGCGCCAGCAGTGAGTCGATCCTGGGTAGCCGGGAGACCCAGTACTTC | CASSESILGSRETQYF | TRBV10-2 | . | . | TRBJ2-5
TGTGCCAGCAGCTCGAGACAGGGGGCAACAGATACGCAGTATTTT | CASSSRQGATDTQYF | TRBV7-9 | TRBD1 | . | TRBJ2-3
TGTGCCAGCAGCCCGGAGGTGGGGGTCGCTGAAGCTTTCTTT | CASSPEVGVAEAFF | TRBV5-6 | . | . | TRBJ1-1
TGTGCCAGCAGGTCGCCGAGACCGCCTTACAAAAAGCCCCGGGACAGGTACAATGAGCAGTTCTTC | CASRSPRPPYKKPRDRYNEQFF | TRBV6-2/TRBV6-3 | TRBD1 | . | TRBJ2-1
TGTGCCAGCAGTCTTCAACTCACAGATACGCAGTATTTT | CASSLQLTDTQYF | TRBV6-1 | . | . | TRBJ2-3
TGTGCCAGCAGTTTATACGGGACCGCTAGCAATCAGCCCCAGCATTTT | CASSLYGTASNQPQHF | TRBV27 | . | . | TRBJ1-5
TGCGCCAGCAGCTTGGTTCCAGGACAGGGCATGAACACTGAAGCTTTCTTT | CASSLVPGQGMNTEAFF | TRBV5-1 | TRBD1 | . | TRBJ1-1
TGTGCCCCGTGGAGGTTTTGGGGCTCCTACGAGCAGTACTTC | CAPWRFWGSYEQYF | TRBV9 | . | few | TRBJ2-7
TGTGCCAGCAGCTTCCAGACATTAAATGAAAAACTGTTTTTT | CASSFQTLNEKLFF | TRBV7-9 | . | . | TRBJ1-4
TGTGCCAGCAGTCCTAAGGGACAGGGGTTGAACACTGAAGCTTTCTTT | CASSPKGQGLNTEAFF | TRBV6-1 | TRBD1 | few | TRBJ1-1
TGTGCCAGCAGTTTGATTCCTTACGAGCAGTACTTC | CASSLIPYEQYF | TRBV11-2 | . | few | TRBJ2-7
TGTGCCACCAGTGATTTGGACAGCAATCAGCCCCAGCATTTT | CATSDLDSNQPQHF | TRBV24-1 | . | . | TRBJ1-5
TGTGCCATCAGGATGGACAGGGCTGGGGCCAACGTCCTGACTTTC | CAIRMDRAGANVLTF | TRBV10-3 | TRBD1 | once | TRBJ2-6
TGTGCCAGCAGTTCCCGACGTGAACTAGCGGACTACGAGCAGTACTTC | CASSSRRELADYEQYF | TRBV5-4 | TRBD2 | . | TRBJ2-7
TGCAGTGCTAGAGGGGCAGGGAACACTGAAGCTTTCTTT | CSARGAGNTEAFF | TRBV20-1 | . | . | TRBJ1-1
TGTGCCACCCACCTTCAGCGGGAGTTGCCGACAGAGGGGCAGTTCTTC | CATHLQRELPTEGQFF | TRBV28 | TRBD2 | . | TRBJ2-1
TGCGCCAGCAGCGGAAGACAGGGGAGGAACACTGAAGCTTTCTTT | CASSGRQGRNTEAFF | TRBV5-1 | TRBD1 | . | TRBJ1-1
TGTGCCAGCAGTTTTGAGGGGCCCGGGGAGCTGTTTTTT | CASSFEGPGELFF | TRBV28 | . | . | TRBJ2-2
TGTGCCAGCAGCCATTCCCATCGGACGCGCAGGGAGACCCAGTACTTC | CASSHSHRTRRETQYF | TRBV4-2 | . | . | TRBJ2-5
TGTGCCAGCAGCCCCGTAGTCCGTCTGTCGTTGGACGAGCAGTACTTC | CASSPVVRLSLDEQYF | TRBV9 | . | . | TRBJ2-7
TGTGCCAGCAGCACCGGGACAGGTAATCGTATCTATGGCTACACCTTC | CASSTGTGNRIYGYTF | TRBV21-1 | . | . | TRBJ1-2
TGTGCCACCTCGAATATTAATACGCAGTATTTT | CATSNINTQYF | TRBV7-2 | . | . | TRBJ2-3
TGTGCCAGCAGCGGACCCGGGACACAAAATGAGCAGTTCTTC | CASSGPGTQNEQFF | TRBV7-8 | . | . | TRBJ2-1
TGTGCCAGCAGTTTAGGTACGGAGAACACCGGGGAGCTGTTTTTT | CASSLGTENTGELFF | TRBV28 | . | . | TRBJ2-2
TGTGCCAGCAGTTCGAACAGGGGGGACGGCAATCAGCCCCAGCATTTT | CASSSNRGDGNQPQHF | TRBV27 | TRBD1 | . | TRBJ1-5
TGTGCCATCATGCGGAGCCGGCTGGGACAGGGGTACTACGAGCAGTACTTC | CAIMRSRLGQGYYEQYF | TRBV10-3 | TRBD1 | few | TRBJ2-7
TGTGCCAGCAGTTTCCGGGACAGGGCAAATGAGCAGTTCTTC | CASSFRDRANEQFF | TRBV27 | TRBD1 | . | TRBJ2-1
TGCGCCAGCGACGGCCAGGGGACCTACGAGCAGTACTTC | CASDGQGTYEQYF | TRBV10-1 | . | . | TRBJ2-7
TGTGCCAGCAGTTCAGATACTAGGGCCTCCACAGATACGCAGTATTTT | CASSSDTRASTDTQYF | TRBV27 | . | . | TRBJ2-3
TGCGCCAGCAGCCCCCGGGACGCCTACTACAATGAGCAGTTCTTC | CASSPRDAYYNEQFF | TRBV5-1 | . | . | TRBJ2-1
TGTGCCAGCAGCCAAGATCTGGAGGGGTGGGAAGCTTTCTTT | CASSQDLEGWEAFF | TRBV3-1 | . | once | TRBJ1-1
TGTGCCTCCTGGGCGGGAACGCTCACCTACGAGCAGTACTTC | CASWAGTLTYEQYF | TRBV10-3 | . | few | TRBJ2-7